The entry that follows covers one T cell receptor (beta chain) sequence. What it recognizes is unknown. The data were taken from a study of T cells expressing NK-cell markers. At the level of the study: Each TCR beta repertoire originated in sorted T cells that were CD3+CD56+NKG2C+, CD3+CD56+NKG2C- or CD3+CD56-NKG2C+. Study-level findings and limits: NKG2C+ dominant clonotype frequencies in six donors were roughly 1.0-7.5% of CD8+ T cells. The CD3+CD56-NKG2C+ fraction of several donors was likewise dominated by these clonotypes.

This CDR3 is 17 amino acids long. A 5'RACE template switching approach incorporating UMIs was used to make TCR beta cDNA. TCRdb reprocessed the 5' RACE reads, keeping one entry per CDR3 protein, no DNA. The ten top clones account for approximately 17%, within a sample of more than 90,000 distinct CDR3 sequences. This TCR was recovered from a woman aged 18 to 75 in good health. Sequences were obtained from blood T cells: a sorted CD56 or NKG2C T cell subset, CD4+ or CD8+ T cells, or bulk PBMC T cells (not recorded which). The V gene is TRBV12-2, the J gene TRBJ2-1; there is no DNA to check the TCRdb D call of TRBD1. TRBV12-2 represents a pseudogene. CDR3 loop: CASRLEKTENSYNEQFF.